A single sample gave rise to the 22 T cell receptor beta chains below, sequenced in a study of cytomegalovirus exposure and HLA in healthy donors. In the PCR, 60 Vbeta and 13 Jbeta primers were used. The protocol was immunoSEQ multiplex PCR, while the TCRdb copy is restricted to in-frame clones and leaves out a portion. Of around 130,000 clones listed, 6.5% to 9.5% are singletons. Input material: PBMCs. The origin of the receptors is a man aged 35 to 55 in good health and CMV-seronegative.

This chain joins TRBV19 and TRBJ1-2; 8 bases fit TRBD1. Trimming at V came to 4 bases and at J to 4 bases, leaving 8 bases not matched to a gene. The CDR3 has 15 amino acids. Germline V CDR1 and CDR2: LNHDA, SQIVND (reference sequence). CDR3 nucleotides: TGTGCCAGTAGTACCTCCGACAGGGGAGCCTATGGCTACACCTTC. It specifies CASSTSDRGAYGYTF.

Note on this clone: The junction and the germline gene differ at one end; a read error may be behind it. The genes are TRBV5-6 and TRBJ2-1; no reliable D call. CDR3 length: 11 amino acids. CDR1 is SGHDT, CDR2 YYEEEE, per germline. As DNA, the CDR3 is TGTGCCAGCAGTTCCTCCAATGAGCAGTTCTTC. Translating gives CASSSSNEQFF.

This clone was counted only a few times. V gene TRBV7-9 combines with J gene TRBJ2-5, with a tentative D call TRBD2 (6 bases). The V and J ends lost 3 bases and 1 base respectively, with 9 bases between them. Germline loops: CDR1 SEHNR, CDR2 FQNEAQ (reference sequence). The CDR3 totals 14 residues. The CDR3 DNA follows: TGTGCCAGCAGCTTGGGGGGATTCCAAGAGACCCAGTACTTC. As protein: CASSLGGFQETQYF.

This chain joins TRBV5-1 and TRBJ2-5; no definite D call. Trimming stripped 3 bases from V and 5 bases from J, with 8 bases between. The germline V gene has CDR1 SGHRS and CDR2 YFSETQ. The CDR3 length is 12 residues. CDR3 residues: CASSSPGETQYF. The CDR3 DNA reads as TGCGCCAGCAGCTCCCCCGGGGAGACCCAGTACTTC.

The chain couples TRBV11-3 to TRBJ1-1; the D is unclear. The ends were cut back, 3 bases at V and 4 bases at J, with 9 bases in the middle. The CDR3 has 13 amino acids. Germline V CDR1 and CDR2: SGHNT, YENEEA. The CDR3 loop reads CASSFEKSTEAFF. The CDR3 DNA is TGTGCCAGCAGCTTCGAGAAGTCCACTGAAGCTTTCTTT.

This clone showed up just once. J is TRBJ1-1 and V is TRBV7-9; D unresolved. V was trimmed by 5 bases and J by 8 bases, leaving 15 bases between them. Germline lookup yields CDR1 SEHNR and CDR2 FQNEAQ (reference sequence). CDR3 length: 13 residues. As DNA, the CDR3 is TGTGCCAGCAGCCCAATATTGGGCGGGGAAGCTTTCTTT. It specifies CASSPILGGEAFF.

A remark on this clone: The junction departs from the called germline gene at one end, perhaps through a read error. The chain joins TRBV30 to TRBJ2-1, with TRBD1 matching over 12 bases. The CDR3 is made up of 12 amino acids. The germline gives CDR1 GTSNPN, CDR2 SVGIG (reference sequence). The CDR3, as DNA: TGTGCCTGGATTAACAATCGGGACAGGGGGCTCTTC. Its translation: CAWINNRDRGLF.

As to this clone: Distinct nucleotide sequences in the sample also encode this CDR3. CDR3 coding DNA: TGTGCCAGCAGCTTAGCGGGGGGGCGAGAGACCCAGTACTTC. It translates to CASSLAGGRETQYF. The rearrangement links TRBV7-6 to TRBJ2-5; D is possibly TRBD2 (7 bases). The CDR3 totals 14 residues. Trimming removed 0 bases at V and 4 bases at J, with 9 bases between. In germline, CDR1 is SGHVS, CDR2 FNYEAQ.

The chain is built from TRBV6-1 and TRBJ1-5; no firm D call. Germline CDR1 MNHNS, CDR2 SASEGT. The CDR3 covers 14 residues. Deletions cut 3 bases from V and 5 bases from J, with 11 bases between. The CDR3 DNA reads TGTGCCAGCAGTGATAAATGGAGGGATCAGCCCCAGCATTTT. It specifies CASSDKWRDQPQHF.

The chain employs TRBV2 and TRBJ1-5; D call uncertain. Per germline, CDR1 SNHLY and CDR2 FYNNEI. The CDR3 loop spans 13 amino acids. Between the trimmed V and J ends, which lost 2 bases and 7 bases, there was a span of 9 bases. The CDR3 nucleotides read TGTGCCAGCAGTGAAAGTCGGGAGCAGCCCCAGCATTTT. This gives the protein CASSESREQPQHF.

This clone turned up a few times. The chain employs TRBV19 and TRBJ1-1, with 8 bases aligning to TRBD1. This CDR3 is 14 amino acids long. The germline gives CDR1 LNHDA, CDR2 SQIVND (reference sequence). Unmatched junction bases numbered 7, after V lost 3 bases and J lost 7 bases. This CDR3 is CASSIGQGRIEAFF. Here the CDR3 DNA reads TGTGCCAGTAGTATCGGACAGGGAAGAATTGAAGCTTTCTTT.

The V and J genes are TRBV6-1 and TRBJ1-1; no firm D call. This CDR3 has 13 residues. Trimming left V 6 bases short and J 1 base short, with 9 bases between. Germline CDR1 and CDR2: MNHNS and SASEGT. The CDR3 coding sequence is TGTGCCAGCAGGAGGGCCCCGAACACTGAAGCTTTCTTT. Protein: CASRRAPNTEAFF.

This clone showed up just a few times. The V gene is TRBV12-5, the J gene TRBJ1-1, with D unresolved. The CDR3 consists of 13 residues. Trimming removed 5 bases at V and 1 base at J, with 8 bases between. Germline V lookup: CDR1 LGHNT, CDR2 FRNRAP. CDR3 DNA: TGTGCTAGTGGTATGGACTGGAACACTGAAGCTTTCTTT. Its translation is CASGMDWNTEAFF.

This chain joins TRBV4-2 and TRBJ1-2, with 7 bases that match TRBD1. CDR3 length equals 13 residues. The J segment lost 4 bases and the V segment lost 7 bases, leaving 6 bases of the junction unmatched. In germline, CDR1 is LGHNA, CDR2 YNFKEQ. CDR3 nucleotide sequence: TGTGCCAGCACCGGGACAGCACCCTATGGCTACACCTTC. This sequence encodes CASTGTAPYGYTF.

The chain uses TRBV27 and TRBJ1-1, with a tentative D call TRBD1 (6 bases). The germline gives CDR1 MNHEY, CDR2 SMNVEV (reference sequence). The V gene lost 9 bases and the J gene lost 8 bases, with 10 bases spanning the gap. The CDR3 has 10 residues. The CDR3 loop is CARTGSEAFF. CDR3 bases: TGTGCCAGGACAGGTTCCGAAGCTTTCTTT.

The table lists this clone with a few counts. V usage is TRBV7-8 and J usage is TRBJ1-3, with a possible D match to TRBD1 (5 bases). The V end lost 3 bases, the J end lost 3 bases, and 9 bases lay between the germline ends. Germline values: CDR1 SGHVS, CDR2 FQNEAQ. The CDR3 covers 14 residues. CDR3: CASSLTVDGNTIYF. CDR3 nucleotides: TGTGCCAGCAGCTTGACAGTAGATGGAAACACCATATATTTT.

This clone has only a few counts. The junction shows a germline mismatch at one end, possibly a read error. The CDR3 region is CASSQSLGGTEAFF. As DNA, the CDR3 is TGCGCCAGCAGCCAATCGCTAGGGGGCACTGAAGCTTTCTTT. The rearrangement joins TRBV5-8 to TRBJ1-1, with D possibly being TRBD1 (6 bases). In germline, CDR1 is SGHTS, CDR2 YDEGEE. CDR3 size: 14 residues.

There are a few counts of this clone. The chain recombines TRBV7-2 with TRBJ2-7; TRBD1 matches at 9 bases. V was clipped by 5 bases and J by 9 bases; unmatched bases: 11. Germline V CDR1 and CDR2: SGHTA, FQGNSA. The CDR3 spans 14 residues. CDR3 region: CASSPRDRAIGQYF. In DNA form, the CDR3 reads TGTGCCAGCAGCCCACGGGACAGGGCAATCGGGCAGTACTTC.

The chain couples TRBV11-2 to TRBJ2-5; maybe TRBD1 (5 bases). Germline lookup yields CDR1 SGHAT and CDR2 FQNNGV. Trimming left V 1 base short and J 5 bases short, with 17 bases between. The CDR3 is 16 residues long. DNA for the CDR3: TGTGCCAGCAGCTTAGGGCCAGGGAAAACGGAGGAGACCCAGTACTTC. Protein sequence: CASSLGPGKTEETQYF.

V usage is TRBV15 and J usage is TRBJ2-1; D uncertain. CDR1 LNHNV and CDR2 YYDKDF come from the germline V gene (reference sequence). CDR3 length: 14 residues. V dropped 0 bases and J dropped 2 bases, with 5 bases sitting between them. This chain's CDR3 is CATSRESAYNEQFF. For the CDR3, the DNA is TGTGCCACCAGCAGAGAGTCAGCCTACAATGAGCAGTTCTTC.

The rearrangement uses TRBV6-5 and TRBJ2-5, with 8 bases that match TRBD2. The germline V gene has CDR1 MNHEY and CDR2 SVGAGI. V was clipped by 6 bases and J by 7 bases; unmatched bases: 10. CDR3 length: 14 residues. The CDR3 sequence: CASRPRYTSGTQYF. Here the CDR3 DNA reads TGTGCCAGCAGACCCCGTTACACTAGCGGGACCCAGTACTTC.

This clone has only a few counts. The chain combines TRBV4-2 with TRBJ1-2; a weak D match, TRBD1 (6 bases). The V gene lost 0 bases and the J gene lost 8 bases, with 16 bases spanning the gap. The CDR3 extends over 15 amino acids. Per the germline V gene, CDR1 is LGHNA and CDR2 is YNFKEQ. The CDR3 reads CASSQDTQGIRGYTF. For the CDR3, the DNA is TGTGCCAGCAGCCAAGATACCCAGGGGATTCGAGGCTACACCTTC.